Included here is one TCR beta chain sequence, with context. About 0.45 to 1 ug RNA was reverse transcribed with random hexamers. TCR beta CDR3 was amplified by immunoSEQ multiplex PCR. This amplification extended across 54 Vbeta and 13 Jbeta segments. TCRdb re-derived calls from the immunoSEQ multiplex PCR reads in MiXCR, one entry per CDR3 protein. The table has around 150,000 distinct CDR3 sequences, approximately 94% seen once. These data come from a study of CD8 T cells in Susac syndrome. Study-wide context: Roughly six sequenced Susac syndrome patients had clinically active disease, while eight were in remission. Treatment status at blood draw for the Susac syndrome patients was therapy-naive, corticosteroids, or intravenous immunoglobulin alone.

The receptor was isolated from a human donor with Susac syndrome. Input material: CD4+ T cells from PBMCs.

The CDR3 protein is CATSDSTGDYWERSEQFF. The CDR3 DNA sequence: TGTGCCACCAGTGACTCCACAGGGGATTACTGGGAAAGGAGTGAGCAGTTCTTC. The chain employs TRBV24-1 and TRBJ2-1; 7 bases are a match to TRBD1. This CDR3 has 18 amino acids. V gave up 4 bases and J gave up 9 bases; unmatched junction bases: 20. Germline V gene data show CDR1 as KGHDR and CDR2 as SFDVKD.